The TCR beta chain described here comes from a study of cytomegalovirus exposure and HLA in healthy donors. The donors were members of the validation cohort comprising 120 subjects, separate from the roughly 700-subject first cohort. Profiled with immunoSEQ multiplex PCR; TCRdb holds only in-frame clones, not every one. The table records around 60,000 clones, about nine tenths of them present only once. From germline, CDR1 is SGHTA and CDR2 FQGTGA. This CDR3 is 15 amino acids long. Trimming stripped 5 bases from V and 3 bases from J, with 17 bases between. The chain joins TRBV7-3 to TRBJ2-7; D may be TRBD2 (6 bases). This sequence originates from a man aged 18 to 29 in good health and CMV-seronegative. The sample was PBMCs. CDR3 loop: CASSVSGTLLYEQYF. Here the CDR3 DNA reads TGTGCCAGCAGCGTGTCCGGGACTTTACTCTACGAGCAGTACTTC.